A single sample gave rise to the 9 T cell receptor beta chains below, sequenced in a study of regulatory T cells in long-lasting Graves disease. Documented time point: persistent/refractory GD, antithyroid drugs over 5 years with positive TRAb. Scientists built the TCR library using RNA that was extracted from PBMCs. Construction of the TCR beta libraries employed iRepertoire HTBI primers in conjunction with Arm-PCR of CDR3 regions. TCRdb reprocessed the multiplex PCR reads with MiXCR, giving one entry per CDR3 protein. The table shows 400,000 to 500,000 distinct CDR3 sequences, with around a fifth occurring only once. The sequenced sample was peripheral blood mononuclear cells (PBMCs), obtained when the disease was refractory, from a patient treated with antithyroid drugs. These receptors originate from a female donor with Graves disease.

The V gene is TRBV7-2, the J gene TRBJ2-7; D tentatively fits TRBD1 or TRBD2 (5 bases each). The CDR3 is 15 amino acids. Germline CDR1 reads SGHTA; CDR2 reads FQGNSA. Trimming left V 2 bases short and J 0 bases short, with 11 bases between. The CDR3: CASSLRGTGSYEQYF. The CDR3 DNA sequence: TGTGCCAGCAGCTTACGGGGCACGGGCTCCTACGAGCAGTACTTC. The entire variable domain, with the rest obtained from reference TRBV7-2 and TRBJ2-7, is as follows: GAGVSQSPSNKVTEKGKDVELRCDPISGHTALYWYRQSLGQGLEFLIYFQGNSAPDKSGLPSDRFSAERTGGSVSTLTIQRTQQEDSAVYLCASSLRGTGSYEQYFGPGTRLTVT.

At least ten counts were recorded for this clonotype. The CDR3 loop reads CASSFGIKRQYF. The CDR3 DNA reads as TGTGCCAGCAGTTTTGGGATCAAGCGGCAGTACTTC. The chain is built from TRBV28 and TRBJ2-7; D not resolved. Per germline, CDR1 MDHEN and CDR2 SYDVKM. The CDR3 runs 12 residues. With 3 bases removed from V and 9 bases from J, the gap between germline ends came to 12 bases.

This clonotype was counted between two and nine times. The genes are TRBV6-2 or TRBV6-3 and TRBJ1-5; 8 bases match TRBD1. CDR3 length equals 15 residues. Trimming at V came to 5 bases and at J to 6 bases, leaving 9 bases not matched to a gene. The germline V gene encodes CDR1 MNHEY and CDR2 SVGEGT. The CDR3: CASSEPTGARQPQHF. CDR3 DNA: TGTGCCAGCAGTGAACCGACAGGGGCACGTCAGCCCCAGCATTTT.

This clonotype was observed a handful of times. The rearrangement joins TRBV14 to TRBJ2-5, with a weak D call TRBD1 (5 bases). V lost 3 bases and J 7 bases, leaving 12 bases between the germline ends. From germline, CDR1 is SGHDN and CDR2 FVKESK. CDR3 length equals 13 residues. In nucleotides, the CDR3 is TGTGCCAGCAGCCACAGATCAAGGGGGACCCAGTACTTC. Translation gives CASSHRSRGTQYF.

At least ten counts were recorded for this clonotype. The rearrangement uses TRBV2 and TRBJ2-5; 10 bases agree with TRBD1. The germline V gene encodes CDR1 SNHLY and CDR2 FYNNEI. Trimming cost V 5 bases and J 2 bases; bases outside gene matches: 8. The CDR3 spans 16 residues. The CDR3 reads CASSPHPDRGQETQYF. The DNA for the CDR3 is TGTGCCAGCAGTCCCCATCCGGACAGGGGGCAAGAGACCCAGTACTTC.

This clonotype turned up a few times. The J gene is TRBJ2-5, the V gene TRBV29-1, with a possible D match to TRBD2 (5 bases). The CDR3 covers 14 residues. V was shortened by 8 bases and J by 5 bases, with 21 bases between the two germline ends. CDR1 is SQVTM and CDR2 is ANQGSEA in the germline V gene. CDR3 protein: CSLRDSWIRETQYF. The CDR3 DNA reads TGCAGCCTGAGGGATTCTTGGATTCGGGAGACCCAGTACTTC.

This clonotype was counted a few times. The chain couples TRBV7-2 to TRBJ2-7; no clear D gene. The CDR3 is made up of 15 amino acids. V shed 4 bases and J shed 3 bases, with 16 bases lying between them. Germline-derived CDR1 and CDR2 are SGHTA and FQGNSA. Written as DNA, the CDR3 is TGTGCCAGCAGCTCCGGTGGGATACGGATCTACGAGCAGTACTTC. Translating gives CASSSGGIRIYEQYF.

This clonotype appeared once. One base away lies a much larger clone, so this may be a sequencing read error. The V call is TRBV6-2 or TRBV6-3, the J call TRBJ1-5, with D perhaps TRBD2 (6 bases). The J call may be wrong; the DNA end is better matched by TRBJ2-3. Germline V gives CDR1 MNHEY, CDR2 SVGEGT. The CDR3 loop spans 13 amino acids. Here the CDR3 DNA reads TGTGCCAGCAGCCTGGGCCGCGGAGGGCCCCAGTATTTT. Protein sequence: CASSLGRGGPQYF.

This clonotype was recorded many times. The V call is TRBV2, the J call TRBJ1-3, with unresolved D. This CDR3 region has 18 residues. CDR1 is SNHLY, CDR2 FYNNEI, per germline. V lost 5 bases, J lost 3 bases, and 23 bases lay in between. Written as DNA, the CDR3 is TGTGCCAGCAGTCTCGAACCCCCCAGATCAGGTGGTGGAAACACCATATATTTT. This sequence encodes CASSLEPPRSGGGNTIYF.